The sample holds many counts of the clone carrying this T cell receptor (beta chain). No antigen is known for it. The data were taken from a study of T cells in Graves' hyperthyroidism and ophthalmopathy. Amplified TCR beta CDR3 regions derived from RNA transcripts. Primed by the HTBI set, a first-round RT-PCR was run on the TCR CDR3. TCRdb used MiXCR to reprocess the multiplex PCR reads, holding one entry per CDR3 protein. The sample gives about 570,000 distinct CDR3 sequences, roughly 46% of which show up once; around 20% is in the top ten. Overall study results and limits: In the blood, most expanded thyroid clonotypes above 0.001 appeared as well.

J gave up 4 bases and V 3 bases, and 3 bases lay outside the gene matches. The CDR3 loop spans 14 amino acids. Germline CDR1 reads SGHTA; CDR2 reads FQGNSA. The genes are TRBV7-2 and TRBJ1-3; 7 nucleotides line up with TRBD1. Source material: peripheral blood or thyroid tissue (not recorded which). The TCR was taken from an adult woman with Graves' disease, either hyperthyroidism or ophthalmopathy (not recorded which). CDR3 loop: CASSLEGQGNTIYF. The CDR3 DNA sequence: TGTGCCAGCAGCTTGGAGGGACAGGGAAACACCATATATTTT.